This T cell receptor beta chain was recovered during a study of CD8+CD57+ T cells in acquired aplastic anemia. Study results and caveats: About 29 sequences, all CD8+ CDR3, were shared between patients and controls.

It was patients with CD8+CD57+ cell expansion by flow cytometry who were chosen for sequencing. CDR1 is SGHRS, CDR2 YFSETQ, per germline. CDR3 size: 14 residues. J lost 6 bases, V lost 2 bases, and 3 bases had no gene match. With regard to this clonotype: Its antigen is not known.

The template for TCR beta VDJ and CDR3 sequence profiling was genomic DNA. Using its own MiXCR run on the reads, TCRdb lists one record per CDR3 protein. Of 450,000 to 550,000 distinct CDR3 sequences in the sample, around 30% were seen once. The TCR sequence derives from a human donor with aplastic anemia. The sequenced sample consisted of sorted CD4+, CD8+, or CD8+CD57+ T cells (not recorded which) from PBMCs. The J gene is TRBJ2-1, the V gene TRBV5-1, with 9 bases that match TRBD2. The DNA of the CDR3 is TGCGCCAGCAGCTTATCTAGCGGGGTCAATGAGCAGTTCTTC. Translating gives CASSLSSGVNEQFF.